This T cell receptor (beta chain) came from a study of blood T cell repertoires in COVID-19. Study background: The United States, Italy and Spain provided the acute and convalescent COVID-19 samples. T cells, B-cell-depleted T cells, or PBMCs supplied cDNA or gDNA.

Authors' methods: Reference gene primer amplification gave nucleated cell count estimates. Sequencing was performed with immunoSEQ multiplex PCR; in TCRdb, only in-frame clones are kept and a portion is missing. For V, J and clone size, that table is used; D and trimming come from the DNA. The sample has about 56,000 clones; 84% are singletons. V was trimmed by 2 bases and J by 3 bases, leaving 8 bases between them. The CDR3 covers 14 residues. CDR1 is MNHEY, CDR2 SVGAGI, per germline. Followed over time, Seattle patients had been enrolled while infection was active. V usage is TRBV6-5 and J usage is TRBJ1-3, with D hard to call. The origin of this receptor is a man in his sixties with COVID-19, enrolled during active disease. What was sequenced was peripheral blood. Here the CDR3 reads CASSYAEFGNTIYF. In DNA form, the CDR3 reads TGTGCCAGCAGTTACGCCGAGTTTGGAAACACCATATATTTT.